These T cell receptor beta chains were read from a single sample in a study of a mutant IDH1 vaccine in newly diagnosed glioma. TCRdb's copy holds only in-frame clones and misses some; the assay was immunoSEQ multiplex PCR. Here the sample spans about 54,000 clones, 70% to 90% being singletons. The antigens these receptors bind are not known. The sample consisted of PBMCs, taken from a glioma patient whose treatment included an IDH1 peptide vaccine. Every receptor here comes from a man between 25 and 39 years old with glioma. CDR3s include the opening cysteine and the closing phenylalanine or tryptophan. The order of the fields is J gene, V gene, D gene, clone size, CDR3 DNA, CDR3 protein. A D gene is named only where the DNA matches it firmly. The listing skips clone size in some rows; elsewhere it reads once, few, many or a size class.

j_gene: TRBJ1-1; v_gene: TRBV28; d_gene: TRBD1; abundance: .; CDR3nt: TGTGCCAGCAGTTCACAGGACAGGGGGCCGGCGTGGGTCACTGAAGCTTTCTTT; CDR3aa: CASSSQDRGPAWVTEAFF
j_gene: TRBJ1-4; v_gene: TRBV19; d_gene: .; abundance: .; CDR3nt: TGTGCCAGTAGTACCCCACAGGAACCCCTTTGGGTAGATGAAAAACTGTTTTTT; CDR3aa: CASSTPQEPLWVDEKLFF
j_gene: TRBJ1-2; v_gene: TRBV9; d_gene: TRBD1; abundance: .; CDR3nt: TGTGCCAGCAGCGTAGAGCCCCAGGACAGGAGCTATACGTATGGCTACACCTTC; CDR3aa: CASSVEPQDRSYTYGYTF
j_gene: TRBJ1-2; v_gene: TRBV2; d_gene: TRBD1; abundance: .; CDR3nt: TGTGCCAGGACGGGACAGGGTCGAGATGGCTACACCTTC; CDR3aa: CARTGQGRDGYTF
j_gene: TRBJ2-7; v_gene: TRBV2; d_gene: TRBD1; abundance: .; CDR3nt: TGTGCCAGCAGAGTGCAACACAGGGGGATCAGCTCCTACGAGCAGTACTTC; CDR3aa: CASRVQHRGISSYEQYF
j_gene: TRBJ2-1; v_gene: TRBV5-1; d_gene: .; abundance: .; CDR3nt: TGCGCCAGCAGCTTGGCTCTTGCAGCCAGCTCCTACAATGAGCAGTTCTTC; CDR3aa: CASSLALAASSYNEQFF
j_gene: TRBJ2-5; v_gene: TRBV7-9; d_gene: .; abundance: once; CDR3nt: TGTGCCAGCAGCCCTCGGGACGGCGGTCTGGAGACCCAGTACTTC; CDR3aa: CASSPRDGGLETQYF
j_gene: TRBJ2-1; v_gene: TRBV6-5; d_gene: .; abundance: .; CDR3nt: TGTGCCAGCAGGCTCCGGGGTAGGGATTACAATGAGCAGTTCTTC; CDR3aa: CASRLRGRDYNEQFF
j_gene: TRBJ1-4; v_gene: TRBV11-2; d_gene: .; abundance: .; CDR3nt: TGTGCCAGCAGCTCCCAGCTTAATGAAAAACTGTTTTTT; CDR3aa: CASSSQLNEKLFF
j_gene: TRBJ2-7; v_gene: TRBV5-4; d_gene: .; abundance: .; CDR3nt: TGTGCCAGCAGCTTGGCGTCCCAGGGCTCCTACGAGCAGTACTTC; CDR3aa: CASSLASQGSYEQYF
j_gene: TRBJ1-2; v_gene: TRBV7-8; d_gene: .; abundance: .; CDR3nt: TGTGCCAGCAGCAAACAGCCCTCCTATGGCTACACCTTC; CDR3aa: CASSKQPSYGYTF
j_gene: TRBJ1-5; v_gene: TRBV6-6; d_gene: TRBD1; abundance: .; CDR3nt: TGTGCCAGCAGTTACCCCGCCGGGACAGTAAATCAGCCCCAGCATTTT; CDR3aa: CASSYPAGTVNQPQHF
j_gene: TRBJ1-1; v_gene: TRBV25-1; d_gene: .; abundance: .; CDR3nt: TGTGCCAGCAGTGAATGGGGGGAAAGGACTGAAGCTTTCTTT; CDR3aa: CASSEWGERTEAFF
j_gene: TRBJ2-7; v_gene: TRBV29-1; d_gene: TRBD1; abundance: .; CDR3nt: TGCAGCGTCCCGGGACAGGGGTCGTACGAGCAGTACTTC; CDR3aa: CSVPGQGSYEQYF
j_gene: TRBJ1-1; v_gene: TRBV5-1; d_gene: TRBD1; abundance: .; CDR3nt: TGCGCCAGCAGCTTGGTGGGAGGACAGGGGACGACTGAAGCTTTCTTT; CDR3aa: CASSLVGGQGTTEAFF
j_gene: TRBJ1-2; v_gene: TRBV28; d_gene: TRBD1; abundance: .; CDR3nt: TGTGCCAGCAGAGAGACGGGACAGGGGGATTATGGCTACACCTTC; CDR3aa: CASRETGQGDYGYTF
j_gene: TRBJ2-2; v_gene: TRBV5-1; d_gene: .; abundance: once; CDR3nt: TGCGCCAGCAGCTTAACATCCGGGACTGACACCGGGGAGCTGTTTTTT; CDR3aa: CASSLTSGTDTGELFF
j_gene: TRBJ1-1; v_gene: TRBV14; d_gene: .; abundance: .; CDR3nt: TGTGCCAGCAGCCTGAGGGGCGGCACTGAAGCTTTCTTT; CDR3aa: CASSLRGGTEAFF
j_gene: TRBJ2-7; v_gene: TRBV7-9; d_gene: .; abundance: .; CDR3nt: TGTGCCAGCAGCTTAGGCAAGGGATCCTACGAGCAGTACTTC; CDR3aa: CASSLGKGSYEQYF
j_gene: TRBJ1-5; v_gene: TRBV4-1; d_gene: .; abundance: once; CDR3nt: TGCGCCAGCAGCCTCGGGGAAAGATGGCAAAATCAGCCCCAGCATTTT; CDR3aa: CASSLGERWQNQPQHF
j_gene: TRBJ2-7; v_gene: TRBV7-8; d_gene: TRBD1; abundance: .; CDR3nt: TGTGCCAGCAGCTCTACAGGGGGAAAAAACTACGAGCAGTACTTC; CDR3aa: CASSSTGGKNYEQYF
j_gene: TRBJ1-5; v_gene: TRBV19; d_gene: TRBD1; abundance: .; CDR3nt: TGTGCCAGTTTAAACAGGGGTTCGGGGATCCATCAGCCCCAGCATTTT; CDR3aa: CASLNRGSGIHQPQHF
j_gene: TRBJ2-7; v_gene: TRBV10-1; d_gene: .; abundance: .; CDR3nt: TGCGCCAGCAGCGATAAAACGGGGCCCTACGAGCAGTACTTC; CDR3aa: CASSDKTGPYEQYF
j_gene: TRBJ1-2; v_gene: TRBV19; d_gene: .; abundance: .; CDR3nt: TGTGCCAGTAGTATAGATGGAGGGGCAGTTAACTATGGCTACACCTTC; CDR3aa: CASSIDGGAVNYGYTF
j_gene: TRBJ2-5; v_gene: TRBV7-9; d_gene: .; abundance: .; CDR3nt: TGTGCCAGCAGCTTAATAAGGAAGACCCAGTACTTC; CDR3aa: CASSLIRKTQYF
j_gene: TRBJ2-7; v_gene: TRBV5-4; d_gene: .; abundance: .; CDR3nt: TGTGCCAGCAGCTTGGTACAGGAATACGAGCAGTACTTC; CDR3aa: CASSLVQEYEQYF
j_gene: TRBJ1-2; v_gene: TRBV10-3; d_gene: TRBD1; abundance: .; CDR3nt: TGTGCCATCAGTGAGCCGGACAGGGGCCCCCTCTATGGCTACACCTTC; CDR3aa: CAISEPDRGPLYGYTF
j_gene: TRBJ2-5; v_gene: TRBV6-1; d_gene: TRBD2; abundance: once; CDR3nt: TGTGCCAGCAGTGGACTAGCGGGGGGCAGCCAAGAGACCCAGTACTTC; CDR3aa: CASSGLAGGSQETQYF
j_gene: TRBJ2-1; v_gene: TRBV4-2; d_gene: .; abundance: .; CDR3nt: TGTGCCAGCAGCCAGGCGGGTGAGCAGTTCTTC; CDR3aa: CASSQAGEQFF
j_gene: TRBJ2-7; v_gene: TRBV29-1; d_gene: TRBD2; abundance: .; CDR3nt: TGCAGCGTTTTGGTTAGCGGGGGCCCTTCCTACGAGCAGTACTTC; CDR3aa: CSVLVSGGPSYEQYF
j_gene: TRBJ1-2; v_gene: TRBV18; d_gene: TRBD1; abundance: .; CDR3nt: TGTGCCAGCTCACCCGAGACAGGGAGTAACTATGGCTACACCTTC; CDR3aa: CASSPETGSNYGYTF
j_gene: TRBJ2-7; v_gene: TRBV6-5; d_gene: .; abundance: .; CDR3nt: TGTGCCAGCAGTCGGGACATCGGGGGCTACGAGCAGTACTTC; CDR3aa: CASSRDIGGYEQYF
j_gene: TRBJ2-1; v_gene: TRBV10-1; d_gene: .; abundance: .; CDR3nt: TGCGCCAGCAGTGAGATCCCCAGAAGGAAACTCTTGAATGAGCAGTTCTTC; CDR3aa: CASSEIPRRKLLNEQFF
j_gene: TRBJ1-6; v_gene: TRBV2; d_gene: .; abundance: few; CDR3nt: TGTGCCAGCGGGGGGTCAAGGGGGTATCGGGATTCACCCCTCCACTTT; CDR3aa: CASGGSRGYRDSPLHF
j_gene: TRBJ1-5; v_gene: TRBV6-5; d_gene: TRBD1; abundance: .; CDR3nt: TGTGCCAGCAGTAGGACAGGGTTCAATCAGCCCCAGCATTTT; CDR3aa: CASSRTGFNQPQHF
j_gene: TRBJ1-6; v_gene: TRBV27; d_gene: .; abundance: .; CDR3nt: TGTGCCAGCAGTTCTCCGGGACACCATAATTCACCCCTTCACTTT; CDR3aa: CASSSPGHHNSPLHF
j_gene: TRBJ1-1; v_gene: TRBV14; d_gene: .; abundance: few; CDR3nt: TGTGCCAGCAGCCAAGATATGTACACTGAAGCTTTCTTT; CDR3aa: CASSQDMYTEAFF
j_gene: TRBJ1-2; v_gene: TRBV7-8; d_gene: .; abundance: .; CDR3nt: TGTGCCAGCAGCTTAGCGAGGGATCACTATGGCTACACCTTC; CDR3aa: CASSLARDHYGYTF
j_gene: TRBJ1-4; v_gene: TRBV29-1; d_gene: .; abundance: .; CDR3nt: TGCAGCGTGGAGACAGGCTATAATGAAAAACTGTTTTTT; CDR3aa: CSVETGYNEKLFF
j_gene: TRBJ2-1; v_gene: TRBV9; d_gene: TRBD2; abundance: .; CDR3nt: TGTGCCAGCAGTGATAGCGGGGGGTCCTACAATGAGCAGTTCTTC; CDR3aa: CASSDSGGSYNEQFF
j_gene: TRBJ1-2; v_gene: TRBV5-1; d_gene: .; abundance: .; CDR3nt: TGCGCCAGCAGCCGGGTCATCGGGGGGCGCTATGGCTACACCTTC; CDR3aa: CASSRVIGGRYGYTF
j_gene: TRBJ2-5; v_gene: TRBV5-1; d_gene: TRBD2; abundance: .; CDR3nt: TGCGCCAGCAGCTTGTCGGCTAGCGGGGCTGGGGAGACCCAGTACTTC; CDR3aa: CASSLSASGAGETQYF
j_gene: TRBJ1-5; v_gene: TRBV6-1; d_gene: .; abundance: .; CDR3nt: TGTGCCAGCAGTGGCGGACACCTGGTTAATCAGCCCCAGCATTTT; CDR3aa: CASSGGHLVNQPQHF
j_gene: TRBJ2-5; v_gene: TRBV25-1; d_gene: .; abundance: .; CDR3nt: TGTGCCAGCGGTAAGGGGGGGAACCCCCAAGAGACCCAGTACTTC; CDR3aa: CASGKGGNPQETQYF
j_gene: TRBJ2-7; v_gene: TRBV5-4; d_gene: .; abundance: .; CDR3nt: TGTGCCAGCAGCCCTACGACCTTAGCAGGCGAGCAGTACTTC; CDR3aa: CASSPTTLAGEQYF
j_gene: TRBJ1-3; v_gene: TRBV6-1; d_gene: .; abundance: .; CDR3nt: TGTGCCAGCAGTGAAGTGGCGGGGTTCTTCTCTGGAAACACCATATATTTT; CDR3aa: CASSEVAGFFSGNTIYF
j_gene: TRBJ1-5; v_gene: TRBV5-6; d_gene: .; abundance: .; CDR3nt: TGTGCCAGCAGCTTGGCGCGCAGATATCAGCCCCAGCATTTT; CDR3aa: CASSLARRYQPQHF
j_gene: TRBJ1-5; v_gene: TRBV28; d_gene: .; abundance: .; CDR3nt: TGTGCCAGCAGTCCGGGGAATTACAATCAGCCCCAGCATTTT; CDR3aa: CASSPGNYNQPQHF
j_gene: TRBJ1-5; v_gene: TRBV28; d_gene: TRBD1; abundance: .; CDR3nt: TGTGCCAGCAGGGGGACAGGATATAATCAGCCCCAGCATTTT; CDR3aa: CASRGTGYNQPQHF
j_gene: TRBJ2-7; v_gene: TRBV27; d_gene: TRBD2; abundance: .; CDR3nt: TGTGCCAGCGGTCGTCCCGCGGGGGTCGCCTACGAGCAGTACTTC; CDR3aa: CASGRPAGVAYEQYF
j_gene: TRBJ2-3; v_gene: TRBV7-2; d_gene: .; abundance: .; CDR3nt: TGTGCCAGCAGCTACCGGGACTCCAGGGATACGCAGTATTTT; CDR3aa: CASSYRDSRDTQYF